This T cell receptor (beta chain) was obtained from a study of beta chain features in type 1 diabetes. Of the isolated RNA, all was reverse transcribed, and so the sequenced material was expressed TCRB transcripts. Measured with immunoSEQ multiplex PCR; TCRdb has only the in-frame clones, and not every one. The data hold 450,000 or so clones, with 9.5% to 12% observed a single time. Once sorted, every population was more than 95% pure. The CDR3 loop spans 15 amino acids. The germline V gene encodes CDR1 SGDLS and CDR2 YYNGEE. The V gene lost 0 bases and the J gene lost 1 base, with 8 bases spanning the gap.

Sequencing used naive CD4+ T cells from blood. The receptor's source is a woman between 18 and 29 years old in good health. This sequence joins TRBV9 and TRBJ2-1; maybe TRBD1 (5 bases). The CDR3 reads CASSVAGLSYNEQFF. The CDR3 DNA reads TGTGCCAGCAGCGTAGCAGGGTTGTCCTACAATGAGCAGTTCTTC.